A single sample gave rise to the 21 T cell receptor beta chains below, sequenced in a study of blood T cell repertoires in COVID-19. The method was immunoSEQ multiplex PCR; TCRdb's version includes in-frame clones alone and lacks a portion of them. The sample yields over 200,000 clones, 84% seen once. What was sequenced was PBMCs or T cells enriched from blood (not recorded which). These receptors were obtained from a woman aged 40 to 55 who had recovered from COVID-19.

This chain links TRBV18 with TRBJ1-4; D unclear. CDR3 size: 16 residues. Germline lookup yields CDR1 KGHSH and CDR2 LQKENI. Trimming shortened V by 3 bases and J by 0 bases, and 11 bases separated the two germline ends. CDR3 DNA: TGTGCCAGCTCACCGGGCTCCGTTGCAACTAATGAAAAACTGTTTTTT. Protein sequence: CASSPGSVATNEKLFF.

V usage is TRBV10-3 and J usage is TRBJ1-3; D gene unclear. CDR3 length equals 14 residues. The V end lost 10 bases, the J end lost 3 bases, and 16 bases lay between the germline ends. Germline CDR1 and CDR2: ENHRY and SYGVKD. The CDR3 sequence is CATIQTEGGNTIYF. DNA for the CDR3: TGTGCCACCATACAGACGGAAGGTGGAAACACCATATATTTT.

This chain joins TRBV5-4 and TRBJ2-3; tentative D call: TRBD1 (6 bases). The V gene's germline CDR1 is SGHNT and CDR2 YYREEE (reference sequence). The length of the CDR3 is 14 residues. The V gene lost 4 bases and the J gene lost 2 bases, with 11 bases spanning the gap. The CDR3 loop is CASSSRGHTDTQYF. Here the CDR3 DNA reads TGTGCCAGCAGCAGCCGGGGACACACAGATACGCAGTATTTT.

The J gene is TRBJ1-5, the V gene TRBV27; 8 positions match TRBD1. Germline V gene lookup returns CDR1 MNHEY and CDR2 SMNVEV (reference sequence). V shed 2 bases and J 3 bases; nucleotides not matched to a gene: 9. The CDR3 sequence is 17 residues long. For the CDR3, the DNA is TGTGCCAGCAGTTTAATGTACGCAGGGGGCCTCAATCAGCCCCAGCATTTT. Translated, it gives CASSLMYAGGLNQPQHF.

This clone has only a few counts. DNA of the CDR3: TGCGCCAGCAGCTTAACTAGCGGGAGAACCGGGGAGCTGTTTTTT. Protein sequence: CASSLTSGRTGELFF. The rearrangement links TRBV5-1 to TRBJ2-2, with 11 nucleotides matching TRBD2. From germline, CDR1 is SGHRS and CDR2 YFSETQ. This CDR3 is built from 15 residues. The junction had 2 bases not matched to a gene; V was cut back by 2 bases and J by 5 bases.

This clone occurred a few times. The rearrangement links TRBV7-9 to TRBJ1-5; possibly TRBD1 for D (5 bases). V was cut by 4 bases and J by 9 bases, with 16 bases left in between. There are 14 residues in the CDR3. CDR1 and CDR2 from the germline V gene are SEHNR and FQNEAQ (reference sequence). In DNA, the CDR3 is TGTGCCAGCAGCTCCGGGACTTCTCAAGGGCCCCAGCATTTT. This codes for CASSSGTSQGPQHF. The variable domain in full, with the rest retrieved from reference TRBV7-9 and TRBJ1-5, is DTGVSQNPRHKITKRGQNVTFRCDPISEHNRLYWYRQTLGQGPEFLTYFQNEAQLEKSRLLSDRFSAERPKGSFSTLEIQRTEQGDSAMYLCASSSGTSQGPQHFGDGTRLSIL.

This clone was counted a single time. The chain recombines TRBV9 with TRBJ1-3; D gene unclear. Trimming took off 1 base at V and 0 bases at J, with 5 bases between the two ends. Germline loops: CDR1 SGDLS, CDR2 YYNGEE. The length of the CDR3 is 14 residues. In nucleotides, the CDR3 is TGTGCCAGCAGCGTAACAAGCTCTGGAAACACCATATATTTT. It yields the protein CASSVTSSGNTIYF.

The J gene is TRBJ1-5, the V gene TRBV24-1, with 7 bases aligning to TRBD1. The CDR3 is 15 residues long. Germline V gene lookup returns CDR1 KGHDR and CDR2 SFDVKD. After removal of 9 bases from V and 1 base from J, the junction contained 8 bases not matched to a gene. The CDR3 sequence: CATEDQGGSNQPQHF. The DNA of the CDR3 is TGTGCCACCGAAGATCAGGGGGGAAGCAATCAGCCCCAGCATTTT.

This chain uses TRBV11-2 with TRBJ2-2; D perhaps matches TRBD1 (5 bases). CDR3 length equals 15 residues. Trimming left V 0 bases short and J 5 bases short, with 10 bases between. Germline values: CDR1 SGHAT, CDR2 FQNNGV. In DNA form, the CDR3 reads TGTGCCAGCAGCTTAGAAGGGGTCTGGACCGGGGAGCTGTTTTTT. Residues: CASSLEGVWTGELFF.

The gene calls are TRBV30 and TRBJ2-3, with D uncertain. CDR1 GTSNPN and CDR2 SVGIG come from the germline V gene (reference sequence). The V gene lost 3 bases and the J gene lost 1 base, with 11 bases spanning the gap. The CDR3 extends over 14 amino acids. CDR3: CAWSHVRGTDTQYF. In nucleotides, the CDR3 is TGTGCCTGGAGCCACGTTCGAGGCACAGATACGCAGTATTTT.

This clone showed up just a few times. The V call is TRBV9, the J call TRBJ2-3, with 8 bases fitting TRBD2. V gave up 0 bases and J gave up 4 bases; unmatched junction bases: 4. The CDR3 spans 15 residues. Per the germline V gene, CDR1 is SGDLS and CDR2 is YYNGEE. CDR3 nucleotides: TGTGCCAGCAGCGTAGCGGGAGGGCCCCCAGATACGCAGTATTTT. It is translated as CASSVAGGPPDTQYF.

The chain combines TRBV7-8 with TRBJ1-2; unclear D gene. The CDR3 has 16 amino acids. V gave up 0 bases and J gave up 4 bases, with 15 bases separating them. The germline V gene has CDR1 SGHVS and CDR2 FQNEAQ. CDR3 nucleotide sequence: TGTGCCAGCAGCTTAGCGAGGCTCCCGGTGTCCTATGGCTACACCTTC. Translated, it gives CASSLARLPVSYGYTF.

This sequence joins TRBV3-1 (or the pseudogene TRBV3-2) and TRBJ2-3, with 7 bases matching TRBD2. The CDR3 contains 16 residues. The V gene end was trimmed by 1 base and the J gene end by 2 bases; junction bases not matched to a gene: 6. CDR1 is LGHDT and CDR2 is YNNKEL in the germline V gene (reference sequence). As DNA, the CDR3 is TGTGCCAGCAGCCAAGGTGCTAGCGGACTCACAGATACGCAGTATTTT. Protein: CASSQGASGLTDTQYF.

The chain carries TRBV28 and TRBJ2-7; 9 bases align to TRBD2. The CDR3 loop spans 13 amino acids. V gave up 1 base and J gave up 9 bases; unmatched junction bases: 4. Germline-derived CDR1 and CDR2 are MDHEN and SYDVKM. This CDR3 is CASSLSSGRLQYV. The CDR3 coding sequence is TGTGCCAGCAGTTTATCGAGCGGGAGGTTGCAGTACGTC.

V gene TRBV2 combines with J gene TRBJ1-1; D not resolved. In germline, CDR1 is SNHLY, CDR2 FYNNEI. This CDR3 contains 14 residues. V was trimmed by 6 bases and J by 0 bases, leaving 11 bases between them. This CDR3 reads CASRSGVVNTEAFF. DNA of the CDR3: TGTGCCAGCAGGAGCGGAGTCGTGAACACTGAAGCTTTCTTT.

This chain links TRBV11-2 with TRBJ1-1; D is ambiguous. The V end was cut by 7 bases, the J end by 0 bases, with 15 bases between. There are 15 residues in the CDR3. Germline CDR1 reads SGHAT; CDR2 reads FQNNGV. The CDR3 DNA sequence: TGTGCCAGCATCCCCGGGTACCGATTGAACACTGAAGCTTTCTTT. It codes for CASIPGYRLNTEAFF.

This chain joins TRBV30 and TRBJ1-1; TRBD1 might be the D (5 bases). Looked up from germline, CDR1 is GTSNPN and CDR2 is SVGIG (reference sequence). V dropped 2 bases and J dropped 4 bases, with 14 bases sitting between them. The CDR3 is made up of 14 amino acids. In nucleotides, the CDR3 is TGTGCCTGGAGTATCGGGGGGACGGGCACTGAAGCTTTCTTT. Its translation: CAWSIGGTGTEAFF.

The chain combines TRBV5-8 with TRBJ1-4, with 7 bases lining up with TRBD1. Per the germline V gene, CDR1 is SGHTS and CDR2 is YDEGEE. CDR3 length equals 15 residues. V shed 4 bases, J shed 3 bases, and the junction held 6 bases outside the gene matches. DNA for the CDR3: TGTGCCAGCAGCCGACAGGGCCCTTCTAATGAAAAACTGTTTTTT. Encoded protein: CASSRQGPSNEKLFF.

This chain joins TRBV7-3 and TRBJ2-3, with 14 bases fitting TRBD2. The CDR3 is 15 amino acids. Germline values: CDR1 SGHTA, CDR2 FQGTGA. With 6 bases clipped from V and 5 bases from J, the junction kept 4 bases outside the gene matches. Here the CDR3 DNA reads TGTGCCAGCAGTTACGGGACTAGCGGGAGAGATACGCAGTATTTT. Protein: CASSYGTSGRDTQYF.

With respect to this clone: The sample holds other DNA sequences that translate to the same CDR3. This chain links TRBV7-2 with TRBJ2-3, with 11 positions matching TRBD2. The length of the CDR3 is 15 residues. The germline V gene has CDR1 SGHTA and CDR2 FQGNSA. The J segment lost 0 bases and the V segment lost 5 bases, leaving 1 base of the junction unmatched. This CDR3 reads CASSRTSGSTDTQYF. CDR3 DNA sequence: TGTGCCAGCAGCCGGACTAGCGGGAGCACAGATACGCAGTATTTT.

This sequence joins TRBV19 and TRBJ1-5, with 7 bases that match TRBD1. This CDR3 is 17 amino acids long. CDR1 and CDR2 from the germline V gene are LNHDA and SQIVND (reference sequence). The V and J ends lost 9 bases and 5 bases, in that order; junction bases with no gene match: 19. The CDR3 reads CASDYRGWGERYQPQHF. The DNA for the CDR3 is TGTGCCAGCGACTACAGGGGATGGGGTGAGAGGTATCAGCCCCAGCATTTT.